The present TCR beta chain was sequenced within a study of blood T cells in healthy people across ages. This clonotype appeared a few times. Isolated per sample were at least 7 million PBMCs. Trimming took 1 base from V and 4 from J, leaving 4 bases between them. The length of the CDR3 is 12 residues. CDR1 is SNHLY, CDR2 FYNNEI, per germline. A second roughly 6 to 11 cycle PCR used barcoded and J-beta primers. Tagging of each cDNA molecule was performed by a template-switch adaptor with 12 random nucleotides. Every individual sample yielded 2.5 million or more paired-end reads (each containing CDR3). In TCRdb, the 5' RACE reads were re-called with MiXCR into one record per CDR3 protein. The sample includes around 320,000 distinct CDR3 sequences, 25% to 30% of them seen just once.

The sequence derives from a woman in her 70s in good health. Sequencing used blood. The chain links TRBV2 to TRBJ1-2; D is undetermined. The CDR3 protein is CASSEDVYGYTF. The CDR3 DNA reads TGTGCCAGCAGTGAAGATGTCTATGGCTACACCTTC.